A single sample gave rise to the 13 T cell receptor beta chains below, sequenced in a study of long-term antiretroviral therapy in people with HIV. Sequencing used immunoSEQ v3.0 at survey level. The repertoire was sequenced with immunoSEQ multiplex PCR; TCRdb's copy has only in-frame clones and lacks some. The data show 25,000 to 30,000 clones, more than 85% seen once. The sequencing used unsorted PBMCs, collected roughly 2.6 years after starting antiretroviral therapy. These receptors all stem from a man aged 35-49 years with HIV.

The CDR3 protein is CSAKGGANTEAFF. In nucleotides, the CDR3 is TGCAGCGCTAAAGGGGGGGCGAACACTGAAGCTTTCTTT. The rearrangement joins TRBV29-1 to TRBJ1-1; tentative D call: TRBD1 (6 bases). Germline V gene sequence: CDR1 SQVTM, CDR2 ANQGSEA. The CDR3 runs to 13 residues. The germline V and J ends were trimmed by 7 bases and 1 base, with 13 bases remaining between them.

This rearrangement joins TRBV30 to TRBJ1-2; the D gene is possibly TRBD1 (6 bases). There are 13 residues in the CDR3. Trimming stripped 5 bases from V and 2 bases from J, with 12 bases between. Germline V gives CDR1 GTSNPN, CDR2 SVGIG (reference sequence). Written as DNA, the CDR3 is TGTGCCTGGGTCCGAACAGGGAACTATGGCTACACCTTC. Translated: CAWVRTGNYGYTF.

CDR3 in amino acids: CASRSRQGNQPQHF. CDR3 DNA sequence: TGTGCCAGCAGGTCCCGACAGGGCAATCAGCCCCAGCATTTT. This sequence joins TRBV6-1 and TRBJ1-5; D is perhaps TRBD1 (6 bases). V was shortened by 6 bases and J by 2 bases, with 11 bases between the two germline ends. CDR1 is MNHNS and CDR2 is SASEGT in the germline V gene. The CDR3 covers 14 residues.

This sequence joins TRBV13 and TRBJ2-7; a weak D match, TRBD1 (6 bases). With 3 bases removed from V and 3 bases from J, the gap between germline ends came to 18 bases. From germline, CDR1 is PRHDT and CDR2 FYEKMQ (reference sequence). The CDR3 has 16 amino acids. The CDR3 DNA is TGTGCCAGCAGCTTTTCGCCAGTAGGACAGATCTACGAGCAGTACTTC. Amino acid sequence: CASSFSPVGQIYEQYF.

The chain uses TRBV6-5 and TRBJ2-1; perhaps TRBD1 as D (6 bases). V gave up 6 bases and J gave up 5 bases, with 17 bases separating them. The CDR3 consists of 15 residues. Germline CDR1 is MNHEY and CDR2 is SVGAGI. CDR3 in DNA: TGTGCCAGCAGGGGAACCCGGGACAAAAACAATGAGCAGTTCTTC. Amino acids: CASRGTRDKNNEQFF.

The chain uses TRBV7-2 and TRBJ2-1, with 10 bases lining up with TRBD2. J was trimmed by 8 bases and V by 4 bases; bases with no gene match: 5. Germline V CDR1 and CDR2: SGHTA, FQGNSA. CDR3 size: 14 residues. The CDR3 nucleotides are TGTGCCAGCAGCTCATTAGCGGGGGGCTATGAGCAGTTCTTC. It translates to CASSSLAGGYEQFF.

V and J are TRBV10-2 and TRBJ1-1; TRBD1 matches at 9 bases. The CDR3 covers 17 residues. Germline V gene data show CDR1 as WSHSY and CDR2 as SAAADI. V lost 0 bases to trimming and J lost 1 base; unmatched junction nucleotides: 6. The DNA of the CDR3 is TGCGCCAGCAGTGAGTCGGGACAGGGAGTGGGGAACACTGAAGCTTTCTTT. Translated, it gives CASSESGQGVGNTEAFF.

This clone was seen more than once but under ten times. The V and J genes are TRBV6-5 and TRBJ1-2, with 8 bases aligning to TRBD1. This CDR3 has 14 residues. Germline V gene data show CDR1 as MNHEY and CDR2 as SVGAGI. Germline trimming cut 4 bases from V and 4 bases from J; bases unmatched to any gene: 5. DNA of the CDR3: TGTGCCAGCAGTTCCCTCGGACAGGGCTATGGCTACACCTTC. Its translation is CASSSLGQGYGYTF.

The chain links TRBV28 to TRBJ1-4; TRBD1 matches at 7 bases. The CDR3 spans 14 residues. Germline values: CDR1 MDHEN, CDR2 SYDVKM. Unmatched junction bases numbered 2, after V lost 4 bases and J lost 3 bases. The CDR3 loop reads CASSSGGSNEKLFF. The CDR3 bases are TGTGCCAGCAGTTCAGGGGGATCTAATGAAAAACTGTTTTTT.

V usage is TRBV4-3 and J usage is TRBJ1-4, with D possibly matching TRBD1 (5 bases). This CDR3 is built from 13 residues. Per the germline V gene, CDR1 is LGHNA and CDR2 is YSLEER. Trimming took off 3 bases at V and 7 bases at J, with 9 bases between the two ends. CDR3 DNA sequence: TGCGCCAGCAGCCAGCGGGGCAGTGAAAAACTGTTTTTT. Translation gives CASSQRGSEKLFF.

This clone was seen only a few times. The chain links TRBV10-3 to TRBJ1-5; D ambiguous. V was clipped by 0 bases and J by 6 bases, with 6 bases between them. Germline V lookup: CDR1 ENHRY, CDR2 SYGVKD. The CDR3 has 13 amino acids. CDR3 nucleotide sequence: TGTGCCATCAGTGAGTCGAAGGGTCAGCCCCAGCATTTT. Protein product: CAISESKGQPQHF.

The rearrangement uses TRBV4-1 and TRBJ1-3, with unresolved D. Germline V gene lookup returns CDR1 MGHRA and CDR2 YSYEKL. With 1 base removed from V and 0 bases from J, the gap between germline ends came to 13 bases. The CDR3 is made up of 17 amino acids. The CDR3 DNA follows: TGCGCCAGCAGCCAAGTACACACCAGATACTCTGGAAACACCATATATTTT. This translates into CASSQVHTRYSGNTIYF.

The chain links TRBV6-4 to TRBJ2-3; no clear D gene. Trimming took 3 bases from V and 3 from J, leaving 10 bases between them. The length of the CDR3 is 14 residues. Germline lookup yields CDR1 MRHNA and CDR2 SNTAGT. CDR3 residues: CASSEDSVTDTQYF. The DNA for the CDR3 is TGTGCCAGCAGTGAAGATTCTGTTACAGATACGCAGTATTTT.